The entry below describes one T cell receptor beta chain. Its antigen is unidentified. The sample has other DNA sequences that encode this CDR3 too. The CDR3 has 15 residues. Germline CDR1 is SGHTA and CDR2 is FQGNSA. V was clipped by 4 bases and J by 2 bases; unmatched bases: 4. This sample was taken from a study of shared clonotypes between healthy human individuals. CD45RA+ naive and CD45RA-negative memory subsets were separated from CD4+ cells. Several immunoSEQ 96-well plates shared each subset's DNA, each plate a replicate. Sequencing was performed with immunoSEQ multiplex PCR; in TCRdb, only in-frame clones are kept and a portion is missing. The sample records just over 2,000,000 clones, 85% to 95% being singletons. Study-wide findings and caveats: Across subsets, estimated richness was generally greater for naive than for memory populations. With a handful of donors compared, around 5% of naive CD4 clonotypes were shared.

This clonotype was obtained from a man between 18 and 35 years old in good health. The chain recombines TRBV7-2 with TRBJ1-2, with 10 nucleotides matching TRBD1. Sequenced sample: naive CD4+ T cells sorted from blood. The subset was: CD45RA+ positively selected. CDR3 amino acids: CASSSPDRGNYGYTF. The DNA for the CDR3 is TGTGCCAGCAGCTCACCGGACAGGGGGAACTATGGCTACACCTTC.